This TCR beta chain was retrieved from a study of T cell responses to AZD1222 COVID-19 vaccine. The germline V gene encodes CDR1 SGHVS and CDR2 FQNEAQ. CDR3 length: 15 amino acids. V dropped 2 bases and J dropped 7 bases, with 14 bases sitting between them. Clones were sequenced by immunoSEQ multiplex PCR, and TCRdb holds only the in-frame ones, with some missing. The data show about 170,000 clones, with approximately 95% seen just once and about 3.9% held by the top ten. The receptor's source is an adult in good health. Sequenced here: peripheral blood, sampled on day 0 of AZD1222 vaccination. V and J are TRBV7-8 and TRBJ2-2; D perhaps matches TRBD2 (7 bases). The CDR3 DNA sequence: TGTGCCAGCAGCTTACGAGGGGGGGCAGGCGGGGAGCTGTTTTTT. This encodes CASSLRGGAGGELFF.